This TCR beta chain was obtained from a study of radiotherapy plus CTLA-4 blockade in lung cancer. Study at large: For approximately 17% of patients, objective responses occurred, and about 30% had disease control.

Study-level results: Interferon-beta, together with early blood T cell clone dynamics, reportedly best predicted response. The study found tumor-derived TCR clones expanded in blood after radiotherapy plus ipilimumab.

Generated by immunoSEQ multiplex PCR, the TCRdb table keeps only in-frame clones and is missing some. The sample lists around 82,000 clones, 84% occurring once. Comment on this clone: What it recognizes is unknown.

V was trimmed by 3 bases and J by 7 bases, leaving 13 bases between them. CDR3 size: 14 residues. Germline V gene lookup returns CDR1 SGDLS and CDR2 YYNGEE. Ipilimumab-mediated CTLA-4 blockade plus focal radiation was given to patients having chemo-refractory metastatic non-small-cell lung cancer. Sequences were derived from peripheral blood, sampled from a patient treated with radiotherapy plus ipilimumab. The receptor comes from a human donor with non-small cell lung cancer who had stable disease on radiotherapy plus ipilimumab. This chain connects TRBV9 to TRBJ2-2; TRBD2 is a possible D gene (6 bases). The DNA of the CDR3 is TGTGCCAGCAGCGCTAAAGGAGGGTTCGGGGAGCTGTTTTTT. The encoded protein is CASSAKGGFGELFF.